This entry describes one T cell receptor beta chain. This clone was recorded only once. Its specific antigen is unknown. No per-base quality is available; no much larger clone lies one base away. The CDR3 regions of human TCRbeta chains were analyzed by immunosequencing. The paper's processing steps were these. TCRs in the repertoires were matched against a reference library of SARS-CoV-2-specific TCRs that had been generated with the MIRA antigen-specificity platform. Breadth was defined as the fraction of unique TCRs that were SARS-CoV-2-associated, and depth was defined as the fraction of total T cells that were SARS-CoV-2-associated. Using the MIRA data, every spike-specific TCR was mapped to the spike region that the TCR reacted to and assigned to either a CD4 or a CD8 class. Log10-transformed breadth and depth values were compared by one-way ANOVA with Sidak's multiple comparisons tests. TCRdb took this table from immuneACCESS and kept in-frame rearrangements with V and J called. Such tables lack part of the clones; where checked against another copy, unresolved V genes explain under half of the gap, and the rest is unexplained. V, J and clone size reflect that table, while D and trimming were determined from the DNA. Recorded for this sample are approximately 150,000 clones; approximately 92% of them occurred a single time. About 3.6% of the sample rests with the top ten.

These data come from a study of T cell responses to AZD1222 COVID-19 vaccine (dated by TCRdb to the early 2020s). About the investigation overall: TCR sequencing covered approximately 230 trial participants: nearly 210 given two doses of AZD1222 and around 25 given two doses of MenACWY control vaccine. Trial participants were enrolled by age into 18-55, 56-69 and 70-plus year subgroups, with 148, 28 and 57 TCR-sequenced participants respectively.

Findings and caveats that apply to the study as a whole: Because no day 14 peak-response samples were available, the repertoires could be characterized only after the peak T cell response. Conclusions about previously exposed vaccinees are limited because only five to seven AZD1222 recipients were SARS-CoV-2 seropositive at baseline. The 56-69-year group was small, and its depth increase did not reach significance, likely because of low power. Reportedly, almost half of the unique spike-specific TCRs recognized epitopes lying outside the regions that are mutated in the B.1.351 and B.1.1.7 variants. After two AZD1222 doses, both the breadth and the depth of spike-specific TCRs were significantly higher than at day 0 and than in MenACWY recipients. CD4 TCRs associated with the vaccine covered the entire spike protein, and the dominant responses were in regions 160-218 and 743-854. Most participants were white British and females outnumbered males, and the authors suggested that clonal diversity may have been underestimated.

V and J are truncated by 2 bases and 2 bases respectively, leaving an intervening sequence of 1 base. Counted from cysteine to phenylalanine, this CDR3 has 12 amino acids. The sequence is cut down to CDR3 DNA, 36 bases in frame from base 1. Reading the germline V gene (reference sequence) gives CDR1 SGHKS and CDR2 YYEKEE. In the paper's terms, the time point label means: about 28 days (+/-7) after the second vaccine dose. AZD1222 recipients with second doses at about 4 weeks or about 12 weeks were pooled, because spike-specific TCR depth and breadth did not differ between schedules. Samples from vaccinated people were obtained from the UK trials COV001 and COV002, which included a single-blind randomized controlled phase 2/3 trial of AZD1222 (ChAdOx1 nCoV-19) in healthy adults. For TCRbeta chain sequencing, PBMC samples were collected from trial participants at day 0 and at day 28 after the second dose.

Material: peripheral blood, obtained 28 days after the second AZD1222 dose. The sequence links TRBV5-5 to TRBJ2-2; the D gene is not confidently resolved. The TCR comes from an adult who received the AZD1222 COVID-19 vaccine. The CDR3 loop reads CASSFNTGELFF. The nucleotide sequence reads TGTGCCAGCAGCTTTAACACCGGGGAGCTGTTTTTT.